This T cell receptor beta chain originates from a study of T cells in Graves' hyperthyroidism and ophthalmopathy. The CDR3 has 13 amino acids. V gave up 5 bases and J gave up 2 bases, with 9 bases separating them. CDR1 and CDR2 from the germline V gene are SGHTA and FQGTGA. Uncontrolled infection, other autoimmune disease, pregnancy or lactation disqualified patients from enrolment. A word on this clonotype: Its specificity is unknown.

Whole-study results and caveats: Peripheral blood also featured most of the thyroid clonotypes expanded above 0.001.

RNA transcripts gave rise to amplified TCR beta CDR3 regions. Primed by the HTBI set, a first-round RT-PCR was run on the TCR CDR3. TCRdb recomputed calls from the multiplex PCR reads with MiXCR, one row per CDR3 protein. The table lists 650,000 to 800,000 distinct CDR3 sequences, less than 45% of them singletons. This chain links TRBV7-3 with TRBJ1-1, with a possible D match to TRBD1 (5 bases). The material sequenced was peripheral blood or thyroid tissue (not recorded which). This TCR came from an adult man with Graves' disease, either hyperthyroidism or ophthalmopathy (not recorded which). The CDR3 DNA reads as TGTGCCAGCAGCCATGGACACAACACTGAAGCTTTCTTT. It codes for CASSHGHNTEAFF.